This passage covers 29 T cell receptor beta chains from one sample sequenced in a study of long-term antiretroviral therapy in people with HIV. Survey-level immunoSEQ v3.0 assays were run. The table came from immunoSEQ multiplex PCR; TCRdb's copy has only in-frame clones and leaves some out. This sample yields about 30,000 clones, of which 95% are seen a single time; about 3.1% belongs to the top ten. The source was unsorted PBMCs, collected 5.3 years after starting antiretroviral therapy. These receptors all come from a man aged 50 to 60 with HIV.

The J gene is TRBJ1-1, the V gene TRBV20-1; D gene unclear. In germline, CDR1 is DFQATT, CDR2 SNEGSKA (reference sequence). The CDR3 totals 11 residues. V lost 0 bases and J 14 bases, leaving 13 bases between the germline ends. The CDR3 nucleotides are TGCAGTGCTAGAGATGCCGAGAGGAGCTTCTTT. It specifies CSARDAERSFF.

The V call is TRBV7-9, the J call TRBJ1-6; 7 nucleotides agree with TRBD1. CDR1 and CDR2 (germline): SEHNR, FQNEAQ (reference sequence). This CDR3 comprises 15 residues. J was trimmed by 6 bases and V by 3 bases; bases with no gene match: 5. CDR3 DNA: TGTGCCAGCAGCTTCGGCAGGGGGACTAATTCACCCCTCCACTTT. Translating it yields CASSFGRGTNSPLHF.

The chain has TRBV5-1 and TRBJ2-7, with D unclear. CDR3 length equals 16 residues. Germline CDR1 is SGHRS and CDR2 is YFSETQ. Trimming pared 0 bases from V and 0 bases from J, leaving 13 bases between. This chain's CDR3 is CASSLGPSWVSYEQYF. CDR3 bases: TGCGCCAGCAGCTTGGGGCCTTCCTGGGTCTCCTACGAGCAGTACTTC.

This clone was counted once. The chain recombines TRBV7-2 with TRBJ2-3, with TRBD2 identical over 11 bases. Germline V CDR1 and CDR2: SGHTA, FQGNSA. The CDR3 length is 15 residues. With 8 bases clipped from V and 6 bases from J, the junction kept 10 bases outside the gene matches. CDR3 in amino acids: CASAVVAGGLDTQYF. For the CDR3, the DNA is TGTGCCAGCGCGGTGGTAGCGGGGGGGCTGGATACGCAGTATTTT.

This clone was observed once. The chain couples TRBV19 to TRBJ1-3; 9 bases align to TRBD1. V gave up 9 bases and J gave up 0 bases; unmatched junction bases: 6. The CDR3 has 15 amino acids. Germline loops: CDR1 LNHDA, CDR2 SQIVND (reference sequence). The CDR3, as DNA: TGTGCCAGCCTGACAGGGGGAAACTCTGGAAACACCATATATTTT. This codes for CASLTGGNSGNTIYF.

In DNA form, the CDR3 reads TGTGCTAGTGGTTTGCCCGCCCCGACAGGATCGAACACTGAAGCTTTCTTT. It is translated as CASGLPAPTGSNTEAFF. The rearrangement joins TRBV12-5 to TRBJ1-1, with D perhaps TRBD1 (6 bases). The length of the CDR3 is 17 residues. Per germline, CDR1 LGHNT and CDR2 FRNRAP. Deletions cut 2 bases from V and 1 base from J, with 17 bases between.

The CDR3 DNA sequence: TGTGCCATCAGTGAAGGCGGCACAGATACGCAGTATTTT. Translating it yields CAISEGGTDTQYF. The J gene is TRBJ2-3, the V gene TRBV10-3; D call uncertain. This CDR3 is built from 13 residues. CDR1 ENHRY and CDR2 SYGVKD come from the germline V gene. Trimming pared 3 bases from V and 1 base from J, leaving 5 bases between.

The rearrangement uses TRBV11-2 and TRBJ2-2, with TRBD2 matching 9 bases. CDR1 SGHAT and CDR2 FQNNGV come from the germline V gene. Trimming removed 1 base from V and 5 bases from J; junction bases left unmatched: 2. CDR3 length: 15 residues. The CDR3 nucleotides read TGTGCCAGCAGCTTAGGGCTAGCGGGGACCGGGGAGCTGTTTTTT. The encoded protein is CASSLGLAGTGELFF.

This chain joins TRBV6-5 and TRBJ1-2; D is perhaps TRBD1 (5 bases). The V gene lost 2 bases and the J gene lost 6 bases, with 16 bases spanning the gap. CDR3 length equals 15 residues. Germline assignment: CDR1 MNHEY and CDR2 SVGAGI. The chain's CDR3 is CASSYLRRGEDGYTF. In DNA, the CDR3 is TGTGCCAGCAGTTACCTCCGTAGGGGAGAAGATGGCTACACCTTC.

The V and J genes are TRBV5-5 and TRBJ2-2; D call uncertain. The germline gives CDR1 SGHKS, CDR2 YYEKEE (reference sequence). CDR3 length equals 15 residues. V dropped 0 bases and J dropped 7 bases, with 13 bases sitting between them. The CDR3, as DNA: TGTGCCAGCAGCTTGGCGGAAGGGCTCGGCGGGGAGCTGTTTTTT. This encodes CASSLAEGLGGELFF.

V usage is TRBV27 and J usage is TRBJ2-3; unclear D gene. The CDR3 length is 13 residues. V lost 7 bases, J lost 3 bases, and 11 bases lay in between. Germline-derived CDR1 and CDR2 are MNHEY and SMNVEV (reference sequence). CDR3 loop: CASKLVLTDTQYF. The DNA of the CDR3 is TGTGCCAGCAAGTTAGTCCTGACAGATACGCAGTATTTT.

The V gene is TRBV15, the J gene TRBJ2-3; TRBD2 matches 8 bases. The CDR3 length is 16 residues. The junction had 7 bases not matched to a gene; V was cut back by 1 base and J by 4 bases. CDR1 and CDR2 from the germline V gene are LNHNV and YYDKDF (reference sequence). CDR3 in DNA: TGTGCCACCAGCAGAGTTGGCGGGGGGAGGGCAGATACGCAGTATTTT. The encoded protein is CATSRVGGGRADTQYF.

The chain links TRBV5-1 to TRBJ2-3; TRBD2 aligns across 12 bases. This CDR3 has 16 amino acids. The germline gives CDR1 SGHRS, CDR2 YFSETQ. Trimming cost V 3 bases and J 0 bases; bases outside gene matches: 2. The CDR3 DNA sequence: TGCGCCAGCAGCTCCCTAGCGGGGGGGAGCACAGATACGCAGTATTTT. Translating it yields CASSSLAGGSTDTQYF.

This rearrangement joins TRBV5-4 to TRBJ1-3, with TRBD1 as a possible D gene (5 bases). CDR3 size: 15 residues. The germline gives CDR1 SGHNT, CDR2 YYREEE (reference sequence). V lost 0 bases and J lost 6, with 13 bases in between. The DNA for the CDR3 is TGTGCCAGCAGCTTGGATCTGACAGCGGCAAACACCATATATTTT. Translating gives CASSLDLTAANTIYF.

The CDR3 coding sequence is TGTGCCCTGGGGGGACAGGGGGCTGCAGATACGCAGTATTTT. Protein: CALGGQGAADTQYF. V is TRBV7-9 and J is TRBJ2-3; 12 nucleotides align to TRBD1. This CDR3 has 14 amino acids. The junction had 7 bases not matched to a gene; V was cut back by 11 bases and J by 4 bases. CDR1 is SEHNR and CDR2 is FQNEAQ in the germline V gene (reference sequence).

Of note for this clone: The junction and the germline gene differ at one end; a read error may be behind it. This chain uses TRBV9 with TRBJ1-2; D uncertain. This CDR3 region has 15 residues. CDR1 and CDR2 (germline): SGDLS, YYNGEE. The CDR3 loop reads CASSVEEGPNYVYTF. The DNA of the CDR3 is TGTGCCAGCAGCGTAGAAGAGGGTCCTAACTATGTCTACACCTTC.

The V and J genes are TRBV29-1 and TRBJ1-2; D unclear. CDR1 is SQVTM and CDR2 is ANQGSEA in the germline V gene. The V end was cut by 0 bases, the J end by 4 bases, with 12 bases between. The CDR3 length is 14 residues. The CDR3 sequence is CSVEDPGNLYGYTF. The DNA of the CDR3 is TGCAGCGTTGAAGATCCGGGCAACCTCTATGGCTACACCTTC.

This chain uses TRBV6-5 with TRBJ2-2; D gene uncertain. Trimming took 2 bases from V and 5 from J, leaving 15 bases between them. Germline V gives CDR1 MNHEY, CDR2 SVGAGI. This CDR3 contains 16 residues. CDR3 amino acids: CASSYESLVGTGELFF. The CDR3 DNA is TGTGCCAGCAGTTACGAGTCACTGGTGGGGACCGGGGAGCTGTTTTTT.

V gene TRBV6-5 combines with J gene TRBJ1-1; 7 nucleotides align to TRBD1. CDR3 size: 14 residues. The V segment lost 0 bases and the J segment 3 bases; nucleotides outside the gene matches: 1. Germline CDR1 is MNHEY and CDR2 is SVGAGI. The CDR3 bases are TGTGCCAGCAGTTACTCGACAGGGTACACTGAAGCTTTCTTT. It codes for CASSYSTGYTEAFF.

The chain has TRBV10-2 and TRBJ2-1, with D tentatively TRBD2 (5 bases). The CDR3 has 12 residues. In germline, CDR1 is WSHSY, CDR2 SAAADI. V was clipped by 2 bases and J by 7 bases, with 6 bases between them. The CDR3 DNA is TGCGCCAGCAGTGAGACGGGGAATGAGCAGTTCTTC. Protein product: CASSETGNEQFF.

This sequence joins TRBV27 and TRBJ2-1, with a weak D call TRBD1 (6 bases). The CDR3 sequence is 15 residues long. V lost 0 bases, J lost 0 bases, and 6 bases lay in between. Germline V gene lookup returns CDR1 MNHEY and CDR2 SMNVEV (reference sequence). In DNA form, the CDR3 reads TGTGCCAGCAGTTTATCAGGGGGCTCCTACAATGAGCAGTTCTTC. Amino acid sequence: CASSLSGGSYNEQFF.

This sequence joins TRBV27 and TRBJ1-1; D is unclear. Trimming cost V 7 bases and J 1 base, with 7 bases left between them. This CDR3 has 12 residues. Germline CDR1 and CDR2: MNHEY and SMNVEV (reference sequence). This chain's CDR3 is CASTGPNTEAFF. The CDR3, as DNA: TGTGCCAGCACCGGGCCGAACACTGAAGCTTTCTTT.

The chain links TRBV5-1 to TRBJ2-3; D is unresolved. The germline V gene encodes CDR1 SGHRS and CDR2 YFSETQ. The CDR3 totals 16 residues. Trimming took 2 bases from V and 4 from J, leaving 17 bases between them. The CDR3 DNA reads as TGCGCCAGCAGCTTACCCACGGCCCCGGAGTCAGATACGCAGTATTTT. This sequence encodes CASSLPTAPESDTQYF.

The chain uses TRBV5-8 and TRBJ2-3; no firm D call. This CDR3 spans 15 amino acids. The germline V gene has CDR1 SGHTS and CDR2 YDEGEE. The ends were cut back, 4 bases at V and 3 bases at J, with 15 bases in the middle. The CDR3 DNA is TGTGCCAGCAGCCCTAATGGGTTATTTACAGATACGCAGTATTTT. Translated: CASSPNGLFTDTQYF.

The genes are TRBV7-2 and TRBJ1-6; D is unresolved. The CDR3 length is 14 residues. Germline CDR1 is SGHTA and CDR2 is FQGNSA. V was clipped by 4 bases and J by 6 bases, with 10 bases between them. Here the CDR3 DNA reads TGTGCCAGCAGCTACAGTCTTACTAATTCACCCCTCCACTTT. It encodes CASSYSLTNSPLHF.

The sample holds one count of this clone. The CDR3 reads CASSLFSGLKPQHF. The CDR3 nucleotides read TGTGCCAGCAGCTTGTTTTCAGGCCTCAAGCCCCAGCATTTT. The chain recombines TRBV5-5 with TRBJ1-5; D unresolved. Trimming removed 1 base at V and 8 bases at J, with 13 bases between. CDR1 is SGHKS, CDR2 YYEKEE, per germline (reference sequence). CDR3 length: 14 amino acids.

This chain joins TRBV11-2 and TRBJ1-1; D is uncertain. The germline gives CDR1 SGHAT, CDR2 FQNNGV. The V end was cut by 0 bases, the J end by 1 base, with 3 bases between. CDR3 length: 13 residues. The CDR3 DNA is TGTGCCAGCAGCTTAGAACAGAACACTGAAGCTTTCTTT. Amino acid sequence: CASSLEQNTEAFF.

The table lists this clone with a few counts. The chain combines TRBV7-3 with TRBJ2-3; no clear D gene. The germline V gene encodes CDR1 SGHTA and CDR2 FQGTGA. The CDR3 loop spans 13 amino acids. V was shortened by 5 bases and J by 6 bases, with 12 bases between the two germline ends. The CDR3 sequence is CASSLNMRDTQYF. DNA for the CDR3: TGTGCCAGCAGCCTAAATATGAGGGATACGCAGTATTTT.

The chain combines TRBV7-2 with TRBJ2-2; the D call may be TRBD1 or TRBD2 (5 bases each). Between the trimmed V and J ends, which lost 1 base and 6 bases, there was a span of 9 bases. Per germline, CDR1 SGHTA and CDR2 FQGNSA. CDR3 length: 14 residues. The CDR3 nucleotides are TGTGCCAGCAGCTTAGATTGGGGGTCCGGGGAGCTGTTTTTT. It specifies CASSLDWGSGELFF.